The source of this T cell receptor beta chain is a study of shared clonotypes between healthy human individuals. The table came from immunoSEQ multiplex PCR; TCRdb's copy has only in-frame clones and leaves some out. Here the sample spans about 560,000 clones, around three quarters being singletons. This CDR3 spans 13 amino acids. What was sequenced was PBMCs. The source is a woman in her 40s in good health. Some clones in this sample may be carry-over from other donors' samples. V is TRBV21-1 and J is TRBJ2-2. TRBV21-1 is flagged as a pseudogene. CDR3 amino acids: CASGPRRSGELFF. CDR3 sequence (DNA): TGTGCCAGCGGGCCTCGGCGGTCCGGGGAGCTGTTTTTT.